The sequence of this T cell receptor beta chain was determined in a study of early T cells in non-severe SARS-CoV-2 infection. Overall study: From unsorted whole blood, bulk RNA was sequenced, and the chains remained unpaired. Study observations and caveats: VDJdb-based annotation leaned toward anti-spike CD8 responses and missed private and CD4 specificities.

Each single cDNA molecule received a unique molecular identifier. One entry per CDR3 protein results from TCRdb running MiXCR on the 5' RACE reads. Among 40,000 to 55,000 distinct CDR3 sequences listed, nearly 7.5% were seen once. Notes on this clonotype: The antigen remains undetermined.

CDR3 size: 13 residues. The V gene's germline CDR1 is MNHNY and CDR2 SVGAGI (reference sequence). The V gene lost 4 bases and the J gene lost 4 bases, with 10 bases spanning the gap. Sequenced material: whole blood. The TCR sequence derives from an adult who was a healthcare worker with PCR-confirmed SARS-CoV-2 infection or an uninfected control (not recorded which). The chain has TRBV6-6 and TRBJ1-2; D unclear. The CDR3 sequence: CASSSRELYGYTF. DNA for the CDR3: TGTGCCAGCAGTTCCCGGGAACTCTATGGCTACACCTTC.